Listed below are T cell receptor beta chains from one sample, sequenced in a study of T cells after yellow fever vaccination. TCRdb reanalysed the 5' RACE reads using MiXCR and keeps one entry per CDR3 protein. The table has 150,000 to 200,000 distinct CDR3 sequences, 7% to 10% seen once. This specimen consisted of CD8+ T cells sorted from PBMCs, obtained 45 days after the yellow fever booster vaccination. The receptor set was obtained from a man aged 18 to 30 who received the YFV17D yellow fever vaccine. CDR3s include the opening cysteine and the closing phenylalanine or tryptophan. Fields, in order: clone size, V gene, D gene, J gene, CDR3 DNA, CDR3 protein. D genes are given only for firm matches. Clone size is not always given. Where it is, it says once, few, many or a class for expanded clones.

-	TRBV11-1	TRBD1	TRBJ2-5	TGTGCCAGCAGCGCCGGGACAGGGGGTTTGGAGACCCAGTACTTC	CASSAGTGGLETQYF
once	TRBV5-1	-	TRBJ2-3	TGCGCCAGCAGCTTGGGATGGAGCACAGATACGCAGTATTTT	CASSLGWSTDTQYF
-	TRBV24-1	-	TRBJ2-3	TGTGCCACCAGTGATTGGGCTAGTCCAGGGGATACGCAGTATTTT	CATSDWASPGDTQYF
-	TRBV7-9	-	TRBJ1-5	TGTGCCAGCAGCCCGGACAGATACAATCAGCCCCAGCATTTT	CASSPDRYNQPQHF
many	TRBV11-2	TRBD2	TRBJ2-1	TGTGCCAGCAGCCCCGGGACTAGCAATGAGCAGTTCTTC	CASSPGTSNEQFF
many	TRBV7-2	TRBD1	TRBJ2-7	TGTGCCAGCAGCCAGTCGGTCACCGGGACAGGGGGCTACGAGCAGTACTTC	CASSQSVTGTGGYEQYF
-	TRBV27	-	TRBJ2-7	TGTGCCAGCAGTTTACGAGGGGGGGCGGGCGAGCAGTACTTC	CASSLRGGAGEQYF
few	TRBV29-1	-	TRBJ1-1	TGCAGCGTGGCTAGGGGCACTGAAGCTTTCTTT	CSVARGTEAFF
-	TRBV5-1	TRBD2	TRBJ2-7	TGCGCCAGCAGCGCCGCCGGGACTAGCGGGGGCTACGAGCAGTACTTC	CASSAAGTSGGYEQYF
few	TRBV9	TRBD1	TRBJ2-2	TGTGCCACCGGACAGGGAAACACCGGGGAGCTGTTTTTT	CATGQGNTGELFF
-	TRBV4-1	TRBD2	TRBJ2-7	TGCGCCAGCAGCCAGGGGACTAGCGGGGACTACGAGCAGTACTTC	CASSQGTSGDYEQYF
once	TRBV29-1	TRBD2	TRBJ2-5	TGCAGCGTTGAAGTGGGGCGGGGGGCCCAAGAGACCCAGTACTTC	CSVEVGRGAQETQYF
many	TRBV5-1	-	TRBJ2-2	TGCGCCAGCAGCCCGGACGGGGTAGCCGGGGAGCTGTTTTTT	CASSPDGVAGELFF
-	TRBV6-6	-	TRBJ1-2	TGTGCCAGCAGTTACTCCGCACGGGCAGGAACGAATGGCTACACCTTC	CASSYSARAGTNGYTF
few	TRBV7-9	-	TRBJ1-1	TGTGCCAGCAGCTTTCGAGACAGGAACACTGAAGCTTTCTTT	CASSFRDRNTEAFF
few	TRBV25-1	-	TRBJ2-2	TGTGCCAGCAGTGAAGCTCTAGGGGGGGAGCTGTTTTTT	CASSEALGGELFF
many	TRBV7-6	-	TRBJ2-5	TGTGCCAGCAGCTTTGGAAATAGCGTTGGGGAGACCCAGTACTTC	CASSFGNSVGETQYF
few	TRBV19	-	TRBJ2-7	TGTGCCAGTACCCCAACCGACGGACAACTCTACGAGCAGTACTTC	CASTPTDGQLYEQYF
few	TRBV28	-	TRBJ2-6	TGTGCCAGCAGTTTAAGCTGGTCGAACTCGGGAGGGGCCAACGTCCTGACTTTC	CASSLSWSNSGGANVLTF
-	TRBV6-6	TRBD1	TRBJ1-1	TGTGCCAGCAGTTACCCCGAGAGGACAGGCTCCTTTTACGGAACTGAAGCTTTCTTT	CASSYPERTGSFYGTEAFF
-	TRBV11-2	TRBD1	TRBJ1-5	TGTGCCAGCAGCTACGGGACAGGGGACTTACTGAATCAGCCCCAGCATTTT	CASSYGTGDLLNQPQHF
-	TRBV19	-	TRBJ2-1	TGTGCCAGTAGTATCACCAGCTACAATGAGCAGTTCTTC	CASSITSYNEQFF
-	TRBV7-3	TRBD1	TRBJ2-1	TGTGCCAGCAGCTTAAATGCAGGGGGCCTAGGTGAGCAGTTCTTC	CASSLNAGGLGEQFF
many	TRBV5-1	-	TRBJ2-3	TGCGCCAGCAGCTTGTTGGGGCTCCCCACAGATACGCAGTATTTT	CASSLLGLPTDTQYF